This TCR beta chain was captured in a study of blood T cell repertoires in COVID-19. Study-wide background: Samples of COVID-19 (acute and convalescent) were obtained from the United States, Italy and Spain.

TCRdb's table, derived via immunoSEQ multiplex PCR, lists solely in-frame clones and lacks some. The sample yields 310,000 or so clones, approximately 86% seen once. The receptor was derived from a man in his 70s with acute or convalescent COVID-19. What was sequenced was peripheral blood.

CDR3 nucleotides: TGCGCCAGCAGCCTGCCGCCCGGGGGTTTTTCTGGGGCCAACGTCCTGACTTTC. Translation: CASSLPPGGFSGANVLTF. The chain employs TRBV5-1 and TRBJ2-6, with a weak D call TRBD2 (6 bases). Per germline, CDR1 SGHRS and CDR2 YFSETQ. This CDR3 contains 18 residues. V lost 4 bases, J lost 1 base, and 18 bases lay in between. The entire variable domain, with the rest obtained from reference TRBV5-1 and TRBJ2-6, is as follows: KAGVTQTPRYLIKTRGQQVTLSCSPISGHRSVSWYQQTPGQGLQFLFEYFSETQRNKGNFPGRFSGRQFSNSRSEMNVSTLELGDSALYLCASSLPPGGFSGANVLTFGAGSRLTVL.